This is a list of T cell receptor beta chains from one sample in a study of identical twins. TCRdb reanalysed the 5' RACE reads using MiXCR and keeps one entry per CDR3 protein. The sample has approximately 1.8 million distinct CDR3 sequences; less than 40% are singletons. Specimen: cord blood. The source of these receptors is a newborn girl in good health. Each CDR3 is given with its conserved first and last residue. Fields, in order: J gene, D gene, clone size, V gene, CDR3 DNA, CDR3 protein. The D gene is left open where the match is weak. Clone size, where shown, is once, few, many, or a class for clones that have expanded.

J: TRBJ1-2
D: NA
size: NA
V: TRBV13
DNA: TGTGCCAGCAGCTGGACAGCTTTAGCTAACCATGGCTACACCTTC
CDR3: CASSWTALANHGYTF

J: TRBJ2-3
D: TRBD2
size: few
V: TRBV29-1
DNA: TGCAGCGTTGGGGGGGTAGCGGGGGGGTTGACGGATACGCAGTATTTT
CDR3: CSVGGVAGGLTDTQYF

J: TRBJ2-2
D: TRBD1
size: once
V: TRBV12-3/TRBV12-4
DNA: TGTGCCAGCAGCCCCCTAGGACAGGGGGCAGGTGGCGGGGAGCTGTTTTTT
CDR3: CASSPLGQGAGGGELFF

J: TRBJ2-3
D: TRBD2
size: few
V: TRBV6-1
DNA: TGTGCCAGCACCCGTGGGAGGGCAGTTCCCACAGATACGCAGTATTTT
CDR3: CASTRGRAVPTDTQYF

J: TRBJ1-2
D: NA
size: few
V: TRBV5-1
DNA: TGCGCCAGCAGCTTGGAGAGGGAGGGCTACACCTTC
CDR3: CASSLEREGYTF

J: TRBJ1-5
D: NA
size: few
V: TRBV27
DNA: TGTGCCAGCAAAAGGTGGGGGGGCAGCGGCAATCAGCCCCAGCATTTT
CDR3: CASKRWGGSGNQPQHF

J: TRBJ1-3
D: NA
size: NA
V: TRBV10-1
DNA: TGCGCCAGCAGTGAGCCAGCGGGAAACACCATATATTTT
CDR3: CASSEPAGNTIYF

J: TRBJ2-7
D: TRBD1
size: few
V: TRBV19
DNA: TGTGCCAGTAGTATCCGGGACAGGGGTGGGTTCGAGCAGTACTTC
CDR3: CASSIRDRGGFEQYF

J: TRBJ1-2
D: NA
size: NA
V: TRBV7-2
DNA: TGTGCCAGCAGCTTAGCTTCAACGGCCGGTTTTGGCTGTGGCTACACCTTC
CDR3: CASSLASTAGFGCGYTF

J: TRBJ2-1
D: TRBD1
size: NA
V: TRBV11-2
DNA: TGTGCCAGCAGCTCGGGACAGAGAAGCTCCTACAATGAGCAGTTCTTC
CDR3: CASSSGQRSSYNEQFF

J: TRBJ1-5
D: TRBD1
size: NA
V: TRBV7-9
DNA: TGTGCCAGCAGCAAGACAGGGGGCATTTATCAGCCCCAGCATTTT
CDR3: CASSKTGGIYQPQHF

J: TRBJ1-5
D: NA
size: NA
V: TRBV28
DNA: TGTGCCAGCAGTCCCCGCTTGGGGGTCAATCAGCCCCAGCATTTT
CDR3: CASSPRLGVNQPQHF

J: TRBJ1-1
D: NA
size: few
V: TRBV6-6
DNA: TGTGCCAGCAGTTACTCGGACAGTTTGAACACTGAAGCTTTCTTT
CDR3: CASSYSDSLNTEAFF

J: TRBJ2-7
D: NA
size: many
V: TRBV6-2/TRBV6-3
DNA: TGTGCCAGCAGTTACTCCATACCCTACGAGCAGTACTTC
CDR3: CASSYSIPYEQYF

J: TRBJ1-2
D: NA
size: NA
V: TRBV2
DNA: TGTGCCAGCAGGGAAGAAGGGGGATTAGGCTACACCTTC
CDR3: CASREEGGLGYTF

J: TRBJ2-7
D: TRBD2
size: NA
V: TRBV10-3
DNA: TGTGCCATAGGACTAGCATGGGGGCAGTACTTC
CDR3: CAIGLAWGQYF

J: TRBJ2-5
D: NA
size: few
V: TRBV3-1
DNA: TGTGCCAGCAGCCAATCAGGGCGAGAGACCCAGTACTTC
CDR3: CASSQSGRETQYF

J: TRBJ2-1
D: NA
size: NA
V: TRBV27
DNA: TGTGCCAGCAGTTTTGATACTTCTGACAATGAGCAGTTCTTC
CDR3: CASSFDTSDNEQFF

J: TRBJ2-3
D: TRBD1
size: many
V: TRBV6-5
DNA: TGTGCCAGGACAGGGGCAAGCCGGGATACGCAGTATTTT
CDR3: CARTGASRDTQYF

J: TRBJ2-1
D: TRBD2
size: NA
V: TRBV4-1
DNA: TGCGCCAGCAGCCAAACCGAGACTAGCGGGGGATACAATGAGCGGTTCTTC
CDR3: CASSQTETSGGYNERFF

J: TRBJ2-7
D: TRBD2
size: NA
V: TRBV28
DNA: TGTGCCAGCAGTTTTCGGCGGGGGGGGTTCTACGAGCAGTACTTC
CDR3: CASSFRRGGFYEQYF

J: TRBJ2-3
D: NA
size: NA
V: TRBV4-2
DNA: TGTGCCAGCAGCCAAGATCTGGGGATAGCAGTAACAGATACGCAGTATTTT
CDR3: CASSQDLGIAVTDTQYF

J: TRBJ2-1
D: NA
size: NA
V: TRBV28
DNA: TGTGCCAGCAGTCGCAAGGTGAGCTCCTACAATGAGCAGTTCTTC
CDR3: CASSRKVSSYNEQFF

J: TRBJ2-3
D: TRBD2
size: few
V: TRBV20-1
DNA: TGCAGTGCTAGACCTCCGCCCGCGACTAGCGGCTTCACAGATACGCAGTATTTT
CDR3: CSARPPPATSGFTDTQYF

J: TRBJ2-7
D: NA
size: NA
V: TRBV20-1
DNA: TGCAGTGCTAGAGTAACTAGCATCAGCTCCTACGAGCAGTACTTC
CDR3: CSARVTSISSYEQYF

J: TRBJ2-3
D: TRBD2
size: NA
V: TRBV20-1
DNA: TGCAGTGCTAGGGCTAGCGGGAGGGCCGATACGCAGTATTTT
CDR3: CSARASGRADTQYF

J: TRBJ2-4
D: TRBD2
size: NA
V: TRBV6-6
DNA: TGTGCCAGCAGTTCGCCGACTAGCGGGAAAAACATTCAGTACTTC
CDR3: CASSSPTSGKNIQYF

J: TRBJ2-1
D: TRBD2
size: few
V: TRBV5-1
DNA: TGCGCCAGCAGCTGGAATCTAGCGGGAGGAAACAATGAGCAGTTCTTC
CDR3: CASSWNLAGGNNEQFF

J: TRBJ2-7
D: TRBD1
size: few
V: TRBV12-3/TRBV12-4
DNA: TGTGCCAGCAGTTTCAGGGACAGGGACGCCGAGCAGTACTTC
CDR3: CASSFRDRDAEQYF

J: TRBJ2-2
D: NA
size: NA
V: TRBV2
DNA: TGTGCCAGCAACAGGGAGAACACCGGGGAGCTGTTTTTT
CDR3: CASNRENTGELFF

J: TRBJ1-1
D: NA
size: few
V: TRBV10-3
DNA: TGTGCCATCAGTGTTGGTATGGGAGACACTGAAGCTTTCTTT
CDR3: CAISVGMGDTEAFF

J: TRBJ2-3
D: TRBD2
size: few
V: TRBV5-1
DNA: TGCGCCAGCAGCTGGAGGCTAGCGGAACCAGATACGCAGTATTTT
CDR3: CASSWRLAEPDTQYF

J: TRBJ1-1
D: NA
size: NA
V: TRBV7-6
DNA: TGTGCCAGCAACTCAAATGGGGATGACGGGGCCAACACTGAAGCTTTCTTT
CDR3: CASNSNGDDGANTEAFF

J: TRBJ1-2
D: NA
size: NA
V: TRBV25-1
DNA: TGTGCCACCTCAGTGACAGGTTCCTATGGCTACACCTTC
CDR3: CATSVTGSYGYTF

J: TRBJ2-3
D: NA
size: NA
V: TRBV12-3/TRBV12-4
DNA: TGTGCCAGCAGTTTTTCCGGGCGCGTGCTCACAGATGCGCAGTATTTT
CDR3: CASSFSGRVLTDAQYF

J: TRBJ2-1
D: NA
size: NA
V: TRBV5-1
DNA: TGCGCCAGCAGCCAAGGGGACCTAGGTGAGCAGTTCTTC
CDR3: CASSQGDLGEQFF

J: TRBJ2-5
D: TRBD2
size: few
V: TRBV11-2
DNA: TGTGCCAGCAGCTTAGCGGGGGGGCCTTTGAATGAGCAGTACTTC
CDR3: CASSLAGGPLNEQYF

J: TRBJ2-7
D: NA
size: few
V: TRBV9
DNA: TGTGCCAGCAGCGTAACCACAGGGTCCTCCTACGAGCAGTACTTC
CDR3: CASSVTTGSSYEQYF